The present T cell receptor (beta chain) was sequenced within a study of shared clonotypes between healthy human individuals. CD4+ cell separation produced CD45RA+ naive and CD45RA-negative memory subsets. Sequencing was at deep level. The repertoire was sequenced with immunoSEQ multiplex PCR; TCRdb's copy has only in-frame clones and lacks some. The top ten hold under 2% of the sample, which has hundreds of thousands of clones, about two thirds seen once. Remarks on this clone: Its target is unknown.

Whole-study results and caveats: Genetic and exposure-history diversity was limited by the small donor number.

The V end lost 6 bases, the J end lost 0 bases, and 6 bases lay between the germline ends. The CDR3 has 14 amino acids. Germline V gene sequence: CDR1 SNHLY, CDR2 FYNNEI. Sample: memory CD4+ T cells sorted from blood. Subset indicated: CD45RA-negative fraction. This TCR was recovered from a woman between 25 and 40 years old in good health. This chain joins TRBV2 and TRBJ2-6; D is unresolved. The CDR3 sequence is CASSPDSGANVLTF. DNA for the CDR3: TGTGCCAGCAGCCCAGACTCTGGGGCCAACGTCCTGACTTTC.